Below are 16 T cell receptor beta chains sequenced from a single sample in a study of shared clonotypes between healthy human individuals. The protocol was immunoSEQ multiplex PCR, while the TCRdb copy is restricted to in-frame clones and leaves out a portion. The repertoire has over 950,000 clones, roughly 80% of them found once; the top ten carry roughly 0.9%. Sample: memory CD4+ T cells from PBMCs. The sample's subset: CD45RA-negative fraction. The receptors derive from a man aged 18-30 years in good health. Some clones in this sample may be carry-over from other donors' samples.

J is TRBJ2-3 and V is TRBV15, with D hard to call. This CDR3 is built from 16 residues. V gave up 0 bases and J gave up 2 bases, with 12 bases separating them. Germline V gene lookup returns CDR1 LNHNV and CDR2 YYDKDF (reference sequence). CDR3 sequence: CATSRDFVGNTDTQYF. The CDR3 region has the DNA TGTGCCACCAGCAGAGATTTTGTGGGCAACACAGATACGCAGTATTTT.

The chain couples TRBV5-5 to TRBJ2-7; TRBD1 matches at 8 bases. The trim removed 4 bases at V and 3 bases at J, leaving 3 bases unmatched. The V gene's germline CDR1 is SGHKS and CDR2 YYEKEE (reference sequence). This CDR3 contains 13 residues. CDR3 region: CASSLTGDYEQYF. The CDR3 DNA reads TGTGCCAGCAGCCTGACAGGGGACTACGAGCAGTACTTC.

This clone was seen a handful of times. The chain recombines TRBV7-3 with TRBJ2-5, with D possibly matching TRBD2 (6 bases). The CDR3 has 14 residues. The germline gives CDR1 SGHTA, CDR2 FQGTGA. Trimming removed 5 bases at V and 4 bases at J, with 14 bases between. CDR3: CASSPSGQRETQYF. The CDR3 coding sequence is TGTGCCAGCAGCCCGAGCGGGCAGCGAGAGACCCAGTACTTC.

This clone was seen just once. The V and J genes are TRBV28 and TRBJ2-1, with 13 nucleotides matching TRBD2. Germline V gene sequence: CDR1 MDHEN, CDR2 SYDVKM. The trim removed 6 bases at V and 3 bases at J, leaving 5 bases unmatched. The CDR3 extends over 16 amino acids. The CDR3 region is CASSPGTSGDYNEQFF. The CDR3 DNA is TGTGCCAGCAGCCCCGGGACTAGCGGGGACTACAATGAGCAGTTCTTC.

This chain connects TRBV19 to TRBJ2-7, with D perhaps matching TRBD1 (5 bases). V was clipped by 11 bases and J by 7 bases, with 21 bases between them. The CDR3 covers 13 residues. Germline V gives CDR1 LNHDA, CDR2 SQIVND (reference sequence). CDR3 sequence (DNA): TGTGCCCCCCCTGTGTGGGGCCTAGAGGAGCAGTACTTC. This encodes CAPPVWGLEEQYF.

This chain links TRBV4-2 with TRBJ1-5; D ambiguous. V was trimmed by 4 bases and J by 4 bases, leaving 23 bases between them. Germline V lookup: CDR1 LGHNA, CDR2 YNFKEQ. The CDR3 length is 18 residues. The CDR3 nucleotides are TGTGCCAGCAGCCGGAACGATGACCCGGGCCTCTCAAATCAGCCCCAGCATTTT. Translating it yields CASSRNDDPGLSNQPQHF.

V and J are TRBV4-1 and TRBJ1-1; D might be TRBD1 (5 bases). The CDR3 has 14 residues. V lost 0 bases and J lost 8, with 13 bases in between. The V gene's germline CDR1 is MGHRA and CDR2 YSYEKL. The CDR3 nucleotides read TGCGCCAGCAGCCAAGATTTCGGGACTTGGGAAGCTTTCTTT. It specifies CASSQDFGTWEAFF.

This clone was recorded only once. In DNA form, the CDR3 reads TGCAGCGTCCCGGACAGGGCTACTGAAAAACTGTTTTTT. Translated: CSVPDRATEKLFF. The chain has TRBV29-1 and TRBJ1-4; 8 bases fit TRBD1. Per germline, CDR1 SQVTM and CDR2 ANQGSEA. V shed 6 bases and J 7 bases; nucleotides not matched to a gene: 7. This CDR3 comprises 13 residues.

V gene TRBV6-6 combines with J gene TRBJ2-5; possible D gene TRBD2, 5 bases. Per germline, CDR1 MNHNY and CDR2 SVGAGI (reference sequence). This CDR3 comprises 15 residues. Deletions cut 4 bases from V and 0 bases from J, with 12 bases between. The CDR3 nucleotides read TGTGCCAGCAGTTTCACCCGAGGGTACCAAGAGACCCAGTACTTC. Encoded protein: CASSFTRGYQETQYF.

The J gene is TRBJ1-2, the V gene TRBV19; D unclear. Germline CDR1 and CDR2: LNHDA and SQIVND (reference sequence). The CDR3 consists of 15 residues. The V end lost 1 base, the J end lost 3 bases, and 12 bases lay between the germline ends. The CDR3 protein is CASSIGTASHYGYTF. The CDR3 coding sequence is TGTGCCAGTAGTATAGGGACTGCCTCCCACTATGGCTACACCTTC.

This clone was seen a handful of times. CDR3 bases: TGTGCCAGCAGTCAGGGAACTGAAGCTTTCTTT. Residues: CASSQGTEAFF. The rearrangement links TRBV2 to TRBJ1-1, with D tentatively TRBD1 (5 bases). Trimming removed 5 bases at V and 5 bases at J, with 6 bases between. Germline CDR1 is SNHLY and CDR2 is FYNNEI. The CDR3 totals 11 residues.

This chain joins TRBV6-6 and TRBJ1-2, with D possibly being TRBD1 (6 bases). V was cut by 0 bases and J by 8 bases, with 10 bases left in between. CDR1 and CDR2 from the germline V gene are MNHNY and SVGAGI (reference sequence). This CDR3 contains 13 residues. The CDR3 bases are TGTGCCAGCAGTTACTCTAGGGGGAGCGGCTACACCTTC. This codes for CASSYSRGSGYTF.

This CDR3 is CASSRGDTEAFF. Here the CDR3 DNA reads TGTGCCAGCAGCAGGGGCGACACTGAAGCTTTCTTT. V gene TRBV6-5 combines with J gene TRBJ1-1, with a weak D call TRBD1 (6 bases). This CDR3 comprises 12 residues. Trimming removed 6 bases from V and 3 bases from J, with 8 bases in between. CDR1 is MNHEY, CDR2 SVGAGI, per germline.

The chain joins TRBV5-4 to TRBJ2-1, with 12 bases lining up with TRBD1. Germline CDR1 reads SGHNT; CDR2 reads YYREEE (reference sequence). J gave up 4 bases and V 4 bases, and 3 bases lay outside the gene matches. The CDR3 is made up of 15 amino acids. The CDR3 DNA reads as TGTGCCAGCAGCAGGGACAGGGGGCCTTACAATGAGCAGTTCTTC. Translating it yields CASSRDRGPYNEQFF. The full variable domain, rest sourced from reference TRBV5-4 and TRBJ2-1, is ETGVTQSPTHLIKTRGQQVTLRCSSQSGHNTVSWYQQALGQGPQFIFQYYREEENGRGNFPPRFSGLQFPNYSSELNVNALELDDSALYLCASSRDRGPYNEQFFGPGTRLTVL.

In DNA form, the CDR3 reads TGCGCCAGCACGGAAGGGGGCTATGGCTACACCTTC. It translates to CASTEGGYGYTF. This chain uses TRBV5-1 with TRBJ1-2, with D maybe TRBD1 (6 bases). V was pared by 6 bases and J by 4 bases, with 10 bases between. The germline CDR1 and CDR2 sequences are SGHRS and YFSETQ. The length of the CDR3 is 12 residues.

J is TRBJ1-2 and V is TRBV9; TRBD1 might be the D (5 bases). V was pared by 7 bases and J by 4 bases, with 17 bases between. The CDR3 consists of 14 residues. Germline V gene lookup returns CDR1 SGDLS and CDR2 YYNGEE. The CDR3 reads CASGRDSGPYGYTF. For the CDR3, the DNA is TGTGCCAGCGGCCGGGACTCCGGACCCTATGGCTACACCTTC.